One sample yielded the 21 T cell receptor beta chains listed below, sequenced in a study of T cell responses to AZD1222 COVID-19 vaccine. Sequencing used immunoSEQ multiplex PCR; TCRdb keeps in-frame clones, though not all of them. The sample holds more than 85,000 clones; almost 80% are singletons and the top ten take more than 20%. The specimen was peripheral blood, collected on day 0 of AZD1222 vaccination. The receptor set was obtained from an adult in good health.

V is TRBV11-2 and J is TRBJ1-2; D is unresolved. The CDR3 consists of 15 residues. Germline V gives CDR1 SGHAT, CDR2 FQNNGV. Trimming pared 1 base from V and 4 bases from J, leaving 13 bases between. CDR3 DNA: TGTGCCAGCAGCTTAGCTGGGAGGTCGAGCTATGGCTACACCTTC. Amino acid sequence: CASSLAGRSSYGYTF.

The chain employs TRBV5-8 and TRBJ2-7; D possibly corresponds to TRBD2 (5 bases). The V and J ends lost 2 bases and 4 bases respectively, with 10 bases between them. Germline V lookup: CDR1 SGHTS, CDR2 YDEGEE. This CDR3 comprises 13 residues. DNA of the CDR3: TGTGCCAGCAGCTTACGGACGGGATACGAGCAGTACTTC. This codes for CASSLRTGYEQYF.

The chain links TRBV12-3 or TRBV12-4 to TRBJ2-2; D is unclear. CDR3 length equals 13 residues. The V end was cut by 1 base, the J end by 8 bases, with 8 bases between. The CDR3 sequence is CASSLGGLGELFF. For the CDR3, the DNA is TGTGCCAGCAGTTTAGGGGGATTGGGGGAGCTGTTTTTT.

The V and J genes are TRBV10-1 and TRBJ2-2, with 14 bases identical to TRBD2. This CDR3 has 16 amino acids. Germline V gives CDR1 WNHNN, CDR2 SYGVQD (reference sequence). V lost 4 bases to trimming and J lost 3 bases; unmatched junction nucleotides: 1. CDR3 bases: TGCGCCAGCAGTGGACTAGCGGGAGGGGACACCGGGGAGCTGTTTTTT. Amino acids: CASSGLAGGDTGELFF.

The chain uses TRBV5-6 and TRBJ2-3; 12 bases are shared with TRBD2. Germline V gene sequence: CDR1 SGHDT, CDR2 YYEEEE. The J segment lost 8 bases and the V segment lost 4 bases, leaving 2 bases of the junction unmatched. This CDR3 spans 13 amino acids. The CDR3 loop is CASSMGLAGTQYF. DNA of the CDR3: TGTGCCAGCAGCATGGGACTAGCGGGTACGCAGTATTTT.

The chain is built from TRBV13 and TRBJ2-1; TRBD2 matches at 7 bases. CDR1 is PRHDT and CDR2 is FYEKMQ in the germline V gene (reference sequence). The CDR3 length is 15 residues. V shed 3 bases, J shed 5 bases, and the junction held 7 bases outside the gene matches. The CDR3 sequence is CASSFAGEKNNEQFF. The CDR3 bases are TGTGCCAGCAGCTTCGCGGGAGAGAAGAACAATGAGCAGTTCTTC.

This clone was observed a handful of times. This chain joins TRBV5-1 and TRBJ2-1; D possibly corresponds to TRBD2 (5 bases). V lost 4 bases to trimming and J lost 8 bases, with 19 bases between them. This CDR3 region has 15 residues. CDR1 and CDR2 from the germline V gene are SGHRS and YFSETQ. The CDR3 here is CASSPGLFVDDEQFF. CDR3 in DNA: TGCGCCAGCAGCCCTGGACTTTTCGTGGACGATGAGCAGTTCTTC.

For this clone: Other DNA sequences in the sample encode the same CDR3. J is TRBJ2-2 and V is TRBV5-1; 11 nucleotides match TRBD2. V lost 4 bases to trimming and J lost 1 base; unmatched junction nucleotides: 3. CDR3 length equals 16 residues. Germline assignment: CDR1 SGHRS and CDR2 YFSETQ. The CDR3 spells CASSGGLAENTGELFF. CDR3 nucleotide sequence: TGCGCCAGCAGCGGGGGACTAGCGGAGAACACCGGGGAGCTGTTTTTT.

This sequence joins TRBV7-9 and TRBJ2-3; TRBD2 is a possible D gene (5 bases). The CDR3 sequence is 13 residues long. CDR1 is SEHNR, CDR2 FQNEAQ, per germline (reference sequence). Trimming cost V 6 bases and J 4 bases, with 11 bases left between them. For the CDR3, the DNA is TGTGCCAGCAGGAGCGGATGGGCAGATACGCAGTATTTT. This translates into CASRSGWADTQYF.

This clone has only a few counts. The J gene is TRBJ2-1, the V gene TRBV27; a possible D gene is TRBD1 (6 bases). The germline gives CDR1 MNHEY, CDR2 SMNVEV (reference sequence). V was clipped by 8 bases and J by 7 bases, with 21 bases between them. The CDR3 sequence is 15 residues long. CDR3 sequence reads: CASGGLHGGQNEQFF. CDR3 nucleotide sequence: TGTGCCAGCGGGGGCCTCCATGGGGGTCAGAATGAGCAGTTCTTC.

This clone was picked up one time. The chain employs TRBV9 and TRBJ2-7; D gene uncertain. The V end lost 4 bases, the J end lost 3 bases, and 14 bases lay between the germline ends. Germline assignment: CDR1 SGDLS and CDR2 YYNGEE. The CDR3 extends over 14 amino acids. The CDR3 region has the DNA TGTGCCAGCAGCCCCGGACGGCTAAACTACGAGCAGTACTTC. It is translated as CASSPGRLNYEQYF.

CDR3 sequence: CASSLGTTNTEAFF. Here the CDR3 DNA reads TGTGCCAGCAGCTTGGGGACTACGAACACTGAAGCTTTCTTT. V gene TRBV5-5 combines with J gene TRBJ1-1, with D hard to call. CDR3 size: 14 residues. Trimming stripped 0 bases from V and 1 base from J, with 7 bases between. Germline CDR1 reads SGHKS; CDR2 reads YYEKEE (reference sequence).

V gene TRBV6-1 combines with J gene TRBJ1-4; D might be TRBD1 (6 bases). Germline CDR1 is MNHNS and CDR2 is SASEGT. The CDR3 has 16 amino acids. V lost 3 bases, J lost 3 bases, and 14 bases lay in between. The CDR3 nucleotides are TGTGCCAGCAGTGACCTATCCGGGACATCTAATGAAAAACTGTTTTTT. It is translated as CASSDLSGTSNEKLFF.

V usage is TRBV6-2 or TRBV6-3 and J usage is TRBJ2-7; 15 bases map to TRBD2. The CDR3 length is 15 residues. J was trimmed by 4 bases and V by 2 bases; bases with no gene match: 0. The germline V gene has CDR1 MNHEY and CDR2 SVGEGT. As DNA, the CDR3 is TGTGCCAGCAGTTACGGACTAGCGGGAGGGTACGAGCAGTACTTC. Encoded protein: CASSYGLAGGYEQYF.

This clone was seen only once. This chain uses TRBV5-4 with TRBJ1-5, with TRBD1 as a possible D gene (5 bases). Germline V gene data show CDR1 as SGHNT and CDR2 as YYREEE (reference sequence). The CDR3 consists of 14 residues. V lost 2 bases and J lost 5, with 11 bases in between. The CDR3 spells CASSLDGDYQPQHF. The CDR3 DNA follows: TGTGCCAGCAGCTTAGACGGGGACTATCAGCCCCAGCATTTT.

In DNA, the CDR3 is TGTGCCAGCTCACCAACCTACCAGGATTCACCCCTCCACTTT. Translated: CASSPTYQDSPLHF. This sequence joins TRBV18 and TRBJ1-6, with D uncertain. Germline V gene data show CDR1 as KGHSH and CDR2 as LQKENI. V lost 2 bases to trimming and J lost 8 bases, with 10 bases between them. The length of the CDR3 is 14 residues.

This chain joins TRBV3-1 (or the pseudogene TRBV3-2) and TRBJ1-3, with a weak D call TRBD1 (5 bases). The CDR3 loop spans 18 amino acids. V was pared by 1 base and J by 2 bases, with 18 bases between. The germline CDR1 and CDR2 sequences are LGHDT and YNNKEL (reference sequence). CDR3 nucleotides: TGTGCCAGCAGCCAAGTACTGGGTACCTACAGGACTGGAAACACCATATATTTT. Translation gives CASSQVLGTYRTGNTIYF.

The chain joins TRBV7-9 to TRBJ2-5; 7 nucleotides agree with TRBD2. Trimming removed 2 bases from V and 2 bases from J; junction bases left unmatched: 8. CDR3 length: 16 amino acids. CDR1 and CDR2 (germline): SEHNR, FQNEAQ (reference sequence). CDR3 sequence reads: CASSLWASGDQETQYF. The CDR3 coding sequence is TGTGCCAGCAGCTTATGGGCTAGCGGAGATCAAGAGACCCAGTACTTC.

This clone appeared once. This chain's CDR3 is CASRRTGTGANEQYF. In nucleotides, the CDR3 is TGTGCCAGCAGGAGAACCGGGACAGGGGCCAACGAGCAGTACTTC. This chain links TRBV2 with TRBJ2-7; 10 positions agree with TRBD1. This CDR3 has 15 amino acids. Per germline, CDR1 SNHLY and CDR2 FYNNEI. Trimming at V came to 6 bases and at J to 5 bases, leaving 10 bases not matched to a gene. Supplemented by reference TRBV2 and TRBJ2-7, the full variable domain reads EPEVTQTPSHQVTQMGQEVILRCVPISNHLYFYWYRQILGQKVEFLVSFYNNEISEKSEIFDDQFSVERPDGSNFTLKIRSTKLEDSAMYFCASRRTGTGANEQYFGPGTRLTVT.

With respect to this clone: Compared with germline, one end of the junction differs, possibly owing to a read error. The chain carries TRBV5-4 and TRBJ1-1; 8 bases align to TRBD1. The CDR3 has 13 residues. In germline, CDR1 is SGHNT, CDR2 YYREEE (reference sequence). The DNA of the CDR3 is TGTGCCAGCAGTTTGACAGGGGACGCTGAAGCTCTCTTT. Encoded protein: CASSLTGDAEALF.

The chain is built from TRBV5-6 and TRBJ2-1, with a weak D call TRBD2 (6 bases). There are 14 residues in the CDR3. The V gene lost 2 bases and the J gene lost 4 bases, with 10 bases spanning the gap. The V gene's germline CDR1 is SGHDT and CDR2 YYEEEE. The CDR3 sequence is CASSLGLSYNEQFF. The CDR3 bases are TGTGCCAGCAGCTTAGGACTATCTTACAATGAGCAGTTCTTC.